The sequence of this TCR beta chain was determined in a study of cytomegalovirus exposure and HLA in healthy donors. Overall study results and limits: An observed cluster of highly shared sequence variants was recorded as a likely sequencing artifact. The authors later found most CMV-associated TCR beta chains appeared HLA-restricted.

On this clone itself: What it recognizes is unknown.

The CDR3 runs to 16 residues. CDR1 and CDR2 from the germline V gene are MNHNS and SASEGT. Between the trimmed V and J ends, which lost 3 bases and 4 bases, there was a span of 16 bases. The primer mix had 60 Vbeta and 13 Jbeta primers. Profiled with immunoSEQ multiplex PCR; TCRdb holds only in-frame clones, not every one. Altogether 150,000 to 200,000 clones are present, roughly 84% being singletons, with the ten largest covering about 0.26%. Sequences were obtained from PBMCs. This chain uses TRBV6-1 with TRBJ1-5; the D is unclear. The receptor was derived from a boy younger than 18 in good health and CMV-seronegative. This CDR3 is CASSEMLGFRNQPQHF. The CDR3 nucleotides read TGTGCCAGCAGTGAGATGCTTGGTTTCAGAAATCAGCCCCAGCATTTT.